This T cell receptor beta chain derives from a study of OX40 agonist ivuxolimab in advanced cancers. As for the study more broadly: Ivuxolimab was a fully human IgG2 agonistic monoclonal antibody targeting the costimulatory receptor OX40 (CD134). Intravenous ivuxolimab was administered to patients every 2 weeks at six dose levels: 0.01, 0.1, 0.3, 1.5, 3 and 10 mg/kg. Of the roughly 51 patients in dose escalation, around 19 had hepatocellular carcinoma, some 15 had melanoma, 9 had renal cell carcinoma and 9 had head and neck cancer. A male proportion of roughly 80% and a mean age of 60 years, ranging from about 20 to 80, were recorded for the dose-escalation cohort. Prior anti-PD-1, anti-PD-L1 or anti-CTLA-4 therapy was permitted, and 30% to 45% of dose-escalation patients had received checkpoint inhibitors. Partial responses occurred in three dose-escalation patients: two with cutaneous melanoma and one with hepatocellular carcinoma. The purpose of peripheral TCRbeta sequencing was to test whether ivuxolimab changed TCR sequence diversity and led to clonal T-cell expansion. The paper covers the monotherapy dose-escalation part of the phase I ivuxolimab trial, which included N ≈ 50 patients.

Patients with autoimmune disease history or receiving systemic immunosuppression were excluded from the trial. Peripheral blood for TCR sequencing was collected from all dose cohorts at baseline, on cycle 4 day 1, and on cycle 7 day 1. The samples were taken from a phase I, first-in-human, multicenter, open-label dose-escalation trial of ivuxolimab. Adults with locally advanced or metastatic head and neck squamous cell, hepatocellular, melanoma or renal cell carcinoma were enrolled in the trial. Before TCR sequencing, CD4+ and CD8+ T cells were separately sorted from peripheral blood. Its CDR3 holds 14 amino acids, cysteine through phenylalanine. Only the CDR3 region is kept as DNA, spanning 42 bases read in frame from base 1. Trimming takes 4 bases off V and 8 bases off J; junction bases not matched to a gene: 6. For CDR1 and CDR2, the germline V gene lists MDHEN and SYDVKM. Genomic DNA was isolated from the sorted cells so that the TCRbeta CDR3 region could be sequenced. The immunoSEQ Assay was used for sequencing of TCRbeta CDR3 regions. TCRdb's version of the immuneACCESS table is confined to in-frame rearrangements and falls short of the full clone set. An unresolved V gene accounts for under half of the shortfall where checked; the remainder is of unknown origin. In this sample the table shows some 82,000 clones, around 90% of which occur a single time. The top ten hold approximately 0.8% of the sample.

Notes on this clone: It has no known antigen specificity. Base qualities are missing; no much larger clone stands one base away.

Results and caveats for the whole study, not just this receptor: After ivuxolimab, CD8+ T cells had more expanded clones than CD4+ T cells on average. Which antigens the clonally expanded peripheral T cells were specific for was not determined. Partial responders in the 0.1-3.0 mg/kg groups had among the lowest normalized peripheral clonal expansion, especially among CD8+ T cells. At doses of 0.1 to 3.0 mg/kg, clonal expansion of both CD4+ and CD8+ blood T cells was observed from baseline to week 6. Low levels of normalized T-cell clonal expansion were also seen in some patients who did not respond.

The source was CD4+ or CD8+ T cells sorted from blood, collected in a trial of the OX40 agonist ivuxolimab. This clonotype was obtained from an adult with an advanced solid tumor such as melanoma, head and neck, liver or kidney cancer. The rearranged segments are TRBV28 and TRBJ1-2; 11 bases in the middle match TRBD1. The CDR3 region has the sequence CASSSPGQGEGYTF. The DNA is as follows: TGTGCCAGCAGTTCCCCGGGACAGGGGGAAGGCTACACCTTC.